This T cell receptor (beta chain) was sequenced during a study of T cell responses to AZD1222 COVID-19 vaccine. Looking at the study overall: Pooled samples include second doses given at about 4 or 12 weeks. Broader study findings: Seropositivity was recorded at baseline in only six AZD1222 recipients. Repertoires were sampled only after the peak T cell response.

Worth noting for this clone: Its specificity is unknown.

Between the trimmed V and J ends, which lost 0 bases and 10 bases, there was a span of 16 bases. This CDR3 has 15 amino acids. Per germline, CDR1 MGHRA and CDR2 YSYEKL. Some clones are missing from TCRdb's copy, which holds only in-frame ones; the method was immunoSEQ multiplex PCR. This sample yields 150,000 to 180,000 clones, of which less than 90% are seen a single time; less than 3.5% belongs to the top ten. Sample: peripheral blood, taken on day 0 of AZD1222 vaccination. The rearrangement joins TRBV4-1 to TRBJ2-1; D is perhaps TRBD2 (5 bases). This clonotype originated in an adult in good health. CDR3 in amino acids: CASSQDLVAPGEQFF. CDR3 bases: TGCGCCAGCAGCCAAGATTTAGTAGCGCCTGGGGAGCAGTTCTTC.